The rows below give T cell receptor beta chains drawn from one sample of a study of shared clonotypes between healthy human individuals. TCRdb's copy holds only in-frame clones and misses some; the assay was immunoSEQ multiplex PCR. The repertoire has more than 2 million clones, 93% of them found once; the top ten carry approximately 1.6%. The sequencing input was naive CD8+ T cells from PBMCs. Receptors were obtained from a man between 18 and 35 years old in good health. Some clones in this sample may be carry-over from other donors' samples. CDR3s include the opening cysteine and the closing phenylalanine or tryptophan. The D gene is left open where the match is weak.

>TRBV7-2|-|TRBJ2-1
TGTGCCAGCAGCTTAGATTCAGCGAGTGAGCAGTTCTTC
CASSLDSASEQFF
>TRBV5-6|TRBD2|TRBJ2-5
TGTGCCAGCAGCTTGTTGCGGGAGCAAGAGACCCAGTACTTC
CASSLLREQETQYF
>TRBV28|TRBD1|TRBJ2-3
TGTGCCAGCATTCCGGGACAGGCAATCACAGATACGCAGTATTTT
CASIPGQAITDTQYF
>TRBV11-2|-|TRBJ1-1
TGTGCCAGCAGCTTAGGCACGAACACTGAAGCTTTCTTT
CASSLGTNTEAFF
>TRBV4-1|-|TRBJ2-1
TGCGCCAGCAGCCGCCGAGGGGAGAGTGAGCAGTTCTTC
CASSRRGESEQFF
>TRBV27|-|TRBJ2-7
TGTGCCAGCAGTTTATCTGCATCCTCCTACGAGCAGTACTTC
CASSLSASSYEQYF
>TRBV7-6|-|TRBJ1-5
TGTGCCAGCAGCCGGACACCGGGTGACAATCAGCCCCAGCATTTT
CASSRTPGDNQPQHF
>TRBV6-6|-|TRBJ1-2
TGTGCCAGCAGTTACTTCGATCACGTCTATGGCTACACCTTC
CASSYFDHVYGYTF
>TRBV6-5|TRBD2|TRBJ2-1
TGTGCCAGCAGTGGGGGGGTGGGTGAGCAGTTCTTC
CASSGGVGEQFF
>TRBV4-3|TRBD1|TRBJ2-1
TGCGCCAGCAGCCAAGGGACAGGGGCCGCTGGCTGGCAGTTCTTC
CASSQGTGAAGWQFF